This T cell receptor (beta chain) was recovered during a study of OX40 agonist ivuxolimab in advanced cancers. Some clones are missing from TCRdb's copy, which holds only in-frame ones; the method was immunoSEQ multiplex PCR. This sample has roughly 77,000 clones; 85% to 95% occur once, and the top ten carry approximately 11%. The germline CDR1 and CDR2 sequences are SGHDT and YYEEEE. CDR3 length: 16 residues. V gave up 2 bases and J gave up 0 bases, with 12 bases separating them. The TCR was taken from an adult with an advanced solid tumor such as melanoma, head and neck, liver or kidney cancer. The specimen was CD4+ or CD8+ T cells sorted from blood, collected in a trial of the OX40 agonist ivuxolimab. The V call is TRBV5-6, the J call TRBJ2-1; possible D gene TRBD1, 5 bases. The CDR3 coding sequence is TGTGCCAGCAGCTTAGGGGCCCAAAGCTCCTACAATGAGCAGTTCTTC. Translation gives CASSLGAQSSYNEQFF.